This T cell receptor beta chain was sequenced in a study of T cells after yellow fever vaccination. Findings and limits, study-wide: Boosting was followed by the reappearance of most primary-vaccination clones (roughly 96% CD4, about 88% CD8). Faster peaking, at day 5 versus 15, marked a secondary response that was weaker.

By 5'RACE template switching, TCR cDNA was produced, with a universal primer site and UMIs added in the process. One entry per CDR3 protein results from TCRdb running MiXCR on the 5' RACE reads. The table includes about 510,000 distinct CDR3 sequences, 21% detected once. About this clonotype: The antigen remains unidentified.

V shed 6 bases, J shed 2 bases, and the junction held 10 bases outside the gene matches. The CDR3 extends over 15 amino acids. Germline CDR1 and CDR2: SGHAT and FQDESV (reference sequence). The specimen comprised PBMCs, sampled roughly 23 days after the first yellow fever vaccination. J is TRBJ2-7 and V is TRBV11-1; TRBD2 matches 7 bases. This receptor was identified in a man aged 18-30 years who received the YFV17D yellow fever vaccine. The CDR3 DNA is TGTGCCAGCAGTCAAGAACGGGGGGAAACCTACGAGCAGTACTTC. This sequence encodes CASSQERGETYEQYF.